This T cell receptor beta chain was recovered during a study of T cells in Graves' hyperthyroidism and ophthalmopathy. Study-wide results and limits: A 13 V-J model separated ophthalmopathy from stable hyperthyroidism.

Researchers defined stable Graves' hyperthyroidism as no ophthalmopathy progression within 18 months. Newly diagnosed hyperthyroidism, duration under 2 months, in patients aged 18 to 65. Germline loops: CDR1 GTSNPN, CDR2 SVGIG (reference sequence). The CDR3 is 14 amino acids. With V trimmed by 4 bases and J by 4 bases, 9 bases remained unmatched. This clonotype has only a few counts. Its antigen remains unidentified. The CDR3 regions of TCR beta were amplified from RNA transcripts. First-round RT-PCR with HTBI primers amplified the TCR CDR3 region. TCRdb recomputed calls from the multiplex PCR reads with MiXCR, one row per CDR3 protein. The sample yields about 560,000 distinct CDR3 sequences, roughly 15% seen once.

The chain has TRBV30 and TRBJ1-1; 7 nucleotides line up with TRBD1. The sequenced sample consisted of blood. The sequence was collected from a woman aged 40 to 50 with Graves' hyperthyroidism. CDR3 amino acids: CAWKPTGLSTEAFF. CDR3 sequence (DNA): TGTGCCTGGAAACCGACAGGGTTGAGCACTGAAGCTTTCTTT.